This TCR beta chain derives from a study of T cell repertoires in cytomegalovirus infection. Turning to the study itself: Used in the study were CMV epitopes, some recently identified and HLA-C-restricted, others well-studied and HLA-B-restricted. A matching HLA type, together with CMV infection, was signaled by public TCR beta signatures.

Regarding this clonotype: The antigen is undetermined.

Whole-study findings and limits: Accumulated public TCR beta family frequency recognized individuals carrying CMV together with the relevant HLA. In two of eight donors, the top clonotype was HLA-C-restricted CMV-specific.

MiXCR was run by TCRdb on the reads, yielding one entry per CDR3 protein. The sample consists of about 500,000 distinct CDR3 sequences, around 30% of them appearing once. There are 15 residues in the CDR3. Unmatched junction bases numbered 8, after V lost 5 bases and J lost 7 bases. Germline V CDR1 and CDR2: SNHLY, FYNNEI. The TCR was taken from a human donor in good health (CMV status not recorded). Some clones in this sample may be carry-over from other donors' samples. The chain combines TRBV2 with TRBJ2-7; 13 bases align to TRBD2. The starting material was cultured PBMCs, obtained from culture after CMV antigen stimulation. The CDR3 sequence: CASSYTRTSGSEQYV. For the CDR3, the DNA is TGTGCCAGCAGTTACACGAGGACTAGCGGGAGTGAGCAGTACGTC.